This TCR beta chain was profiled in a study of OX40 agonist ivuxolimab in advanced cancers. V lost 4 bases to trimming and J lost 3 bases, with 11 bases between them. Germline CDR1 and CDR2: SGHDT and YYEEEE. The CDR3 is 15 residues long. The protocol was immunoSEQ multiplex PCR, while the TCRdb copy is restricted to in-frame clones and leaves out a portion. Counted here are about 29,000 clones, approximately 86% occurring once; the ten biggest clones make up roughly 18%. This receptor was taken from an adult with an advanced solid tumor such as melanoma, head and neck, liver or kidney cancer. The rearrangement links TRBV5-6 to TRBJ2-6; possibly TRBD1 or TRBD2 for D (6 bases each). The sequencing used CD4+ or CD8+ T cells sorted from blood, collected in a trial of the OX40 agonist ivuxolimab. This chain's CDR3 is CASSRGAGGANVLTF. The CDR3 DNA sequence: TGTGCCAGCAGCAGGGGGGCAGGTGGGGCCAACGTCCTGACTTTC.